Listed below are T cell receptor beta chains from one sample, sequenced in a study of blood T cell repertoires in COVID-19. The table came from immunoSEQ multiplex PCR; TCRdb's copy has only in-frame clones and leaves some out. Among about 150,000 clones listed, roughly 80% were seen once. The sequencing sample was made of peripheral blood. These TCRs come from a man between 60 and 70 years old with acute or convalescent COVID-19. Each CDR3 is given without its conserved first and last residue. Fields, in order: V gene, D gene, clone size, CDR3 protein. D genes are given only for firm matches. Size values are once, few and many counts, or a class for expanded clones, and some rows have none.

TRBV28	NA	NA	ASSPLRVGNEQF
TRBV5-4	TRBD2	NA	ASSQGLAGRSGANVLT
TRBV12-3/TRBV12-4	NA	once	ASSLQVRNTIY
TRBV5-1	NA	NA	ASSFSINTEAF
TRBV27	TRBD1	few	ASSPSRAGGDGYT
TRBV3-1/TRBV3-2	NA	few	ASSPTPRVLYGYT
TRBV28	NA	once	ASTGGQTNEKLF
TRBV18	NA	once	ASSQEAFNEKLF
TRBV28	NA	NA	ASTPLEGGYNQPQH
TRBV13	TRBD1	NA	ASSLQPGTGHDQPQH
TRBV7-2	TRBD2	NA	ASSLRIAGSYEQY
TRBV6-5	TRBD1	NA	ASSTEGGGQPQH
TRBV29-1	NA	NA	SVAPRDYGYT
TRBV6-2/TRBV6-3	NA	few	ASSPTAAIGGYT
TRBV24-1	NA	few	ATSDPRSTGELF
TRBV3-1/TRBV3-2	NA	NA	ASSPCQALEQF
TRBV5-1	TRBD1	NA	ASSLGQDISGNTIY
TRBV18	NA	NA	ASSPPGTPPRDQPQH
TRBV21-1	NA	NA	ASSPPEAGNPYNEQF
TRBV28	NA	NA	ASSLYEQGVDGYT
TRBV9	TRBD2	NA	ASSVTSGGGEQF
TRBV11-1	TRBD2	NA	ASSSQRGSYEQY
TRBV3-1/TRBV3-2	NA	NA	ASSLLGGADEKLF
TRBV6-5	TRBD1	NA	ASNTGGAGNTEAF
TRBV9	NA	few	ASSPREGGTDTQY
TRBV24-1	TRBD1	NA	ATSDPARTGDEKLF
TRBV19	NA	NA	ASSADGRGTEAF
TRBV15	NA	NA	ATSRGRGYQETQY
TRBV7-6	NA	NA	ASSQQEGKNTEAF
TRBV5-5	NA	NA	ASSFSPLTTDEKLF
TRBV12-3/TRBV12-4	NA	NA	ASSLIPTGELF
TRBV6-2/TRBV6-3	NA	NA	ASSFDRDLKGELF
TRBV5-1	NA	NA	ASSLVGRQETQY
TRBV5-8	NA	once	ASSSGQRALNTEAF
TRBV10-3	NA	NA	AISESLLSGTGEAF
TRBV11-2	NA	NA	ASSLVGGAGTGELF
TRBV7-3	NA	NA	ASSMTTQNTEAF
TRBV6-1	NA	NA	ASSESRDTEAF
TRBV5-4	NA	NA	ASSLKLADTQY
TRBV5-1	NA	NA	ASSLDQVGYT
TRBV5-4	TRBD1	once	ASSLRGQGQTVQY